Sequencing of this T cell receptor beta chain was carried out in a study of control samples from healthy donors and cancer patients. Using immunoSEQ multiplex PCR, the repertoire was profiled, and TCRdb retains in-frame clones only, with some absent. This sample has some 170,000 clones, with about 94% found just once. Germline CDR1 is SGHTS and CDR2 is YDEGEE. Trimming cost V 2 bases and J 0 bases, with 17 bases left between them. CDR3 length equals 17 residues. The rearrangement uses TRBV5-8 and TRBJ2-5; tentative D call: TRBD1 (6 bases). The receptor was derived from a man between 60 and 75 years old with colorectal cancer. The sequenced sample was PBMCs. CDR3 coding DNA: TGTGCCAGCAGCTTCGGCACGGGACACCCGTACCAAGAGACCCAGTACTTC. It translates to CASSFGTGHPYQETQYF.